This is a list of T cell receptor beta chains from one sample in a study of T cells after yellow fever vaccination. In TCRdb, the 5' RACE reads were re-called with MiXCR into one record per CDR3 protein. The data hold 500,000 to 650,000 distinct CDR3 sequences, with about a sixth observed a single time. The input for sequencing was PBMCs, taken about 5 days after the first yellow fever vaccination. The receptors originated from a man aged 18 to 29 who received the YFV17D yellow fever vaccine. Each CDR3 is given without its conserved first and last residue. D genes are given only for firm matches.

v_call cdr3_length d_call cdr3_aa
TRBV6-2/TRBV6-3 11 . ASSYWGTYEQY
TRBV4-1 14 TRBD1 ASSRPPGQGIYEQY
TRBV5-1 13 . ASSSFPGAEEKLF
TRBV5-5 13 TRBD1 ASSFGDRGLYGYT
TRBV19 16 . ASSPQGPRGFSTDTQY
TRBV7-9 13 . ASSLVLEPVGEQF
TRBV15 15 TRBD1 ATSRDHAGGRGQPQH
TRBV6-5 11 . ATGGAQGYGYT
TRBV29-1 12 TRBD2 SVRSGGARDTQY
TRBV12-3/TRBV12-4 12 TRBD1 ASIVGQGTDTQY
TRBV11-2 16 . ASSPRVLLLSGANVLT
TRBV7-2 12 . ASSLRQGWETQY
TRBV24-1 9 . ATIISTEAF
TRBV4-2 12 . ASRFEWGDTEAF
TRBV6-1 11 TRBD1 ASTGQGARTQY
TRBV7-9 14 . ASSLIPLTGGDGYT
TRBV7-9 14 . ASSTRRGDGSFEQY